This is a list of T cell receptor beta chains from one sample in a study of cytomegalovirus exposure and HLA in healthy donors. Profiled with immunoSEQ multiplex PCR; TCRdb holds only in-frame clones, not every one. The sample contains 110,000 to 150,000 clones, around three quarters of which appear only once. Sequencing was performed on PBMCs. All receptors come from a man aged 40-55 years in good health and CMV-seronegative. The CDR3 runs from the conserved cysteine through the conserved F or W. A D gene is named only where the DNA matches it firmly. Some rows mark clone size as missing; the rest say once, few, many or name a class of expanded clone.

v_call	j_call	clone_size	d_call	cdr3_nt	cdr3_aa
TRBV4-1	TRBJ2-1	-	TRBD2	TGCGCCAGTACGGGCGGGAGGGAAACCGGTGAGCAGTTCTTC	CASTGGRETGEQFF
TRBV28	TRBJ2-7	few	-	TGTGCCAGCTATTCTGACAGTTCCTACGAGCAGTACTTC	CASYSDSSYEQYF
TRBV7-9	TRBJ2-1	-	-	TGTTCCAGCAGCTCCAGTGGTGGTGAGCAGTTCTTC	CSSSSSGGEQFF
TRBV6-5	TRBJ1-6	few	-	TGTGCCAGCAGGGCAGGGACATCGTATAATTCACCCCTCCACTTT	CASRAGTSYNSPLHF
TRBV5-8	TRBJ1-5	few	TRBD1	TGTGCCAGCAGCCCATACCAGGGACAGGGGGTGTGGAATCAGCCCCAGCATTTT	CASSPYQGQGVWNQPQHF
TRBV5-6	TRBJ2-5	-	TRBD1	TGTGCCAGCAGCTTCCTCCGGGACAGGGGAGCGGTAAAGACCCAGTACTTC	CASSFLRDRGAVKTQYF
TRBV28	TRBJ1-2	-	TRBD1	TGTGCCAGCAGGGGACAGGGGGGAGGCTACACCTTC	CASRGQGGGYTF
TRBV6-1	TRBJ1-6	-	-	TGTGCCAGCAGAAGGGACGGGGGGGACATTTCACCCCTCCACTTT	CASRRDGGDISPLHF
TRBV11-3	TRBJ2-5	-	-	TGTGCCAGCAGCTTAGGTAACAGGCACCAAGAGACCCAGTACTTC	CASSLGNRHQETQYF
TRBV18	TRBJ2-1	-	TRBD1	TGTGCCAGCTCACCACGACAGGGTTCCGATGAGCAGTTCTTC	CASSPRQGSDEQFF
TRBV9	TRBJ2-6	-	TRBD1	TGTGCCAGCAGCGAGACCGACAGGGCCTACTCTGGGGCCAACGTCCTGACTTTC	CASSETDRAYSGANVLTF
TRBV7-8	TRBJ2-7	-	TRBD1	TGTGCCAGCAGCTTACGTGCGGGACAGGGGGCCTACGAGCAGTACTTC	CASSLRAGQGAYEQYF
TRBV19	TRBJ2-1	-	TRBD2	TGTGCCAGTGGACTAGCCTTTGAGCAGTTCTTC	CASGLAFEQFF
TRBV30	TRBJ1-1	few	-	TGTGCCTGTTCCGGGTACACTGAAGCTTTCTTT	CACSGYTEAFF
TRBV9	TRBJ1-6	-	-	TGTGCCAGCTCATCGGGAGTGTATTCACCCCTCCACTTT	CASSSGVYSPLHF
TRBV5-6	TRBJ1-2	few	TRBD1	TGTGCCAGCAGCTTTGGGACAGGGGGAGGCTACACCTTC	CASSFGTGGGYTF
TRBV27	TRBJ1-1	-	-	TGTGCCAGCAGAGTAAACCGGAGATCTGAAGCTTTCTTT	CASRVNRRSEAFF
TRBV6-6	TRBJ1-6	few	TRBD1	TGTGCCAGCAGTGACAGGGTTCCCTATAATTCACCCCTCCACTTT	CASSDRVPYNSPLHF
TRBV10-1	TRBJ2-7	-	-	TGCGCCAGCAGTGTACAGGGTCGGTACTTC	CASSVQGRYF
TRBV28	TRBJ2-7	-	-	TGTGCCAGCAGTTCTCCCTACGAGCAGTACTTC	CASSSPYEQYF
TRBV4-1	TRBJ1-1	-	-	TGCGCCAGCAGCCTCCGTTCAGGGGCGTTGAACACTGAAGCTTTCTTT	CASSLRSGALNTEAFF
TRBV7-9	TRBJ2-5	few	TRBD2	TGTGCCAGCAGCCCTCTCGGGGGGTCCCAAGAGACCCAGTACTTC	CASSPLGGSQETQYF
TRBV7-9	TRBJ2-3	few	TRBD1	TGTGCCAGCAGCTTAACAATTTCCGGGACAGGGGGGAATACGCAGTATTTT	CASSLTISGTGGNTQYF
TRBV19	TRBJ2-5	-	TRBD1	TGTGCCAGTAGTAAGCGATGGGGAGGACAGGGGCAAGAGACCCAGTACTTC	CASSKRWGGQGQETQYF
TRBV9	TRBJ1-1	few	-	TGTGCCAGCAGTTCTACAGGGCGCACTGAAGCTTTCTTT	CASSSTGRTEAFF
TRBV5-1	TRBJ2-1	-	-	TGCGCCAGCAGCTTCGTTTACAATGAGCAGTTCTTC	CASSFVYNEQFF
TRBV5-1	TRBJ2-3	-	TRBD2	TGCGCCAGCAGCTTGGCCGTACTAGCGGGAGGGCCTGCAGATACGCAGTATTTT	CASSLAVLAGGPADTQYF
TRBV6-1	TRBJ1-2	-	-	TGTGCCAGCAGTGAAGTTGGCGAGGTATACTTC	CASSEVGEVYF
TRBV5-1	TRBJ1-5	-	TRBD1	TGCGCCAGCAGCCCGACAGGGGTTAGCAATCAGCCCCAGCATTTT	CASSPTGVSNQPQHF
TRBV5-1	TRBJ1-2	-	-	TGCGCCAGCAGCGGTGCCGAAAATACAGGCGTCAGAAGTGGCTACACCTTC	CASSGAENTGVRSGYTF
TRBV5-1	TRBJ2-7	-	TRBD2	TGCGCCAGCAGCCCAGCGGGGTCCCACGAGCAGTACTTC	CASSPAGSHEQYF
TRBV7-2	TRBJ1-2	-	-	TGTGCCAGCAGCTTAGGGCAAGCGAGAAACTATGGCTACACCTTC	CASSLGQARNYGYTF
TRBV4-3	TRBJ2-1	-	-	TGCGCCAGCAGCCAAGATGTCGTACGTGGGGGGAGTGCGTTCTACAATGAGCAGTTCTTC	CASSQDVVRGGSAFYNEQFF
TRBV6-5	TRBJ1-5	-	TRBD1	TGTGCCAGCGCTACAGGGGGCGATCAGCCCCAGAATTTT	CASATGGDQPQNF
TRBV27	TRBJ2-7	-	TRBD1	TGTGCCAGCAGTCCCCGACAGGGCTACGAGCAGTACTTC	CASSPRQGYEQYF
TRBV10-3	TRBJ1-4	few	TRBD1	TGTGCCATCAGTGAACCCTTGGGACAGGGGTCGACGGAAAAACTGTTTTTT	CAISEPLGQGSTEKLFF
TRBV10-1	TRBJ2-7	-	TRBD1	TGCGCCAGCAAGGCGACAGGGGGCAACGAGCAGTACTTC	CASKATGGNEQYF
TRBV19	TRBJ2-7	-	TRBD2	TGTGCCAGTAGTACGGGACTAGCGGGGACCGTCGAGCAGTACTTC	CASSTGLAGTVEQYF
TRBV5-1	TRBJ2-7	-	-	TGCGCCAGCAGCTTGGGGGCATCCTACGAGCAGTACTTC	CASSLGASYEQYF
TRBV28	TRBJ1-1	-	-	TGTGCCACCCAGGACATATCGAATGCTTTCTTT	CATQDISNAFF
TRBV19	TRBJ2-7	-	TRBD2	TGTGCCAGTAGTGCCGGGGGGACGTACGAGCAGTACTTC	CASSAGGTYEQYF
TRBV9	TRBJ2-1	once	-	TGTGCCAGCAGCGTCAGGACTCATTACAATGAGCAGTTCTTC	CASSVRTHYNEQFF
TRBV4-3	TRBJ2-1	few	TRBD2	TGCGCCAGCAGCCAACGGACTAGCGGGAGATACAATGAGCAGTTCTTC	CASSQRTSGRYNEQFF
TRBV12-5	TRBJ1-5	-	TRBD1	TGTGCTAGTGGTTTGGATAGACAGGGTGACAATCAGCCCCAGAATTTT	CASGLDRQGDNQPQNF
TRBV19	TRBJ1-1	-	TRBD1	TGTGCCAGTAGGTGGGGAACAGGGGGGGGGACTGAAGCTTTCTTT	CASRWGTGGGTEAFF
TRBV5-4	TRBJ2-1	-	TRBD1	TGTGCCAGCACCCTACAGGGGGCCCCCTTTTATGAGCAGTTCTTC	CASTLQGAPFYEQFF
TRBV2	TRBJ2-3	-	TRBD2	TGTGCCAGCAGTCCCCGTGCTAGCGGGGCGAGCACAGATACGCAGTATTTT	CASSPRASGASTDTQYF
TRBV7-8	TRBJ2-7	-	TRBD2	TGTGCCAGCAGCCCAGGGACTAGCGGGAGATACGAGCAGTACTTC	CASSPGTSGRYEQYF
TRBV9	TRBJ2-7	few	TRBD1	TGTGCCAGCAGCGGAAGCAGGGGGCCCTACGAGCAGTACTTC	CASSGSRGPYEQYF
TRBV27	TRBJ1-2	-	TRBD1	TGTGCCAGCAGTACCGGGACAGGGGCCTATGGCTACACCTTC	CASSTGTGAYGYTF
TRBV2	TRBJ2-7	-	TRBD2	TGTGCCAGCCCGATCCTACAGCGGGAATCCTACGAGCAGTACTTC	CASPILQRESYEQYF
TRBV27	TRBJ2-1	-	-	TGTGCCAGCAAGGTAGCCCAAAGCTCCTACAATGAGCAGTTCTTC	CASKVAQSSYNEQFF
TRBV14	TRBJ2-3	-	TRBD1	TGTGCCAGCAGCCCGGACAGGGAGCAAGATACGCAGTATTTT	CASSPDREQDTQYF
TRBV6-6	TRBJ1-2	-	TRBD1	TGTGCCAGCAGCGGGACAGGGTCGGTTGGCTACACCTTC	CASSGTGSVGYTF